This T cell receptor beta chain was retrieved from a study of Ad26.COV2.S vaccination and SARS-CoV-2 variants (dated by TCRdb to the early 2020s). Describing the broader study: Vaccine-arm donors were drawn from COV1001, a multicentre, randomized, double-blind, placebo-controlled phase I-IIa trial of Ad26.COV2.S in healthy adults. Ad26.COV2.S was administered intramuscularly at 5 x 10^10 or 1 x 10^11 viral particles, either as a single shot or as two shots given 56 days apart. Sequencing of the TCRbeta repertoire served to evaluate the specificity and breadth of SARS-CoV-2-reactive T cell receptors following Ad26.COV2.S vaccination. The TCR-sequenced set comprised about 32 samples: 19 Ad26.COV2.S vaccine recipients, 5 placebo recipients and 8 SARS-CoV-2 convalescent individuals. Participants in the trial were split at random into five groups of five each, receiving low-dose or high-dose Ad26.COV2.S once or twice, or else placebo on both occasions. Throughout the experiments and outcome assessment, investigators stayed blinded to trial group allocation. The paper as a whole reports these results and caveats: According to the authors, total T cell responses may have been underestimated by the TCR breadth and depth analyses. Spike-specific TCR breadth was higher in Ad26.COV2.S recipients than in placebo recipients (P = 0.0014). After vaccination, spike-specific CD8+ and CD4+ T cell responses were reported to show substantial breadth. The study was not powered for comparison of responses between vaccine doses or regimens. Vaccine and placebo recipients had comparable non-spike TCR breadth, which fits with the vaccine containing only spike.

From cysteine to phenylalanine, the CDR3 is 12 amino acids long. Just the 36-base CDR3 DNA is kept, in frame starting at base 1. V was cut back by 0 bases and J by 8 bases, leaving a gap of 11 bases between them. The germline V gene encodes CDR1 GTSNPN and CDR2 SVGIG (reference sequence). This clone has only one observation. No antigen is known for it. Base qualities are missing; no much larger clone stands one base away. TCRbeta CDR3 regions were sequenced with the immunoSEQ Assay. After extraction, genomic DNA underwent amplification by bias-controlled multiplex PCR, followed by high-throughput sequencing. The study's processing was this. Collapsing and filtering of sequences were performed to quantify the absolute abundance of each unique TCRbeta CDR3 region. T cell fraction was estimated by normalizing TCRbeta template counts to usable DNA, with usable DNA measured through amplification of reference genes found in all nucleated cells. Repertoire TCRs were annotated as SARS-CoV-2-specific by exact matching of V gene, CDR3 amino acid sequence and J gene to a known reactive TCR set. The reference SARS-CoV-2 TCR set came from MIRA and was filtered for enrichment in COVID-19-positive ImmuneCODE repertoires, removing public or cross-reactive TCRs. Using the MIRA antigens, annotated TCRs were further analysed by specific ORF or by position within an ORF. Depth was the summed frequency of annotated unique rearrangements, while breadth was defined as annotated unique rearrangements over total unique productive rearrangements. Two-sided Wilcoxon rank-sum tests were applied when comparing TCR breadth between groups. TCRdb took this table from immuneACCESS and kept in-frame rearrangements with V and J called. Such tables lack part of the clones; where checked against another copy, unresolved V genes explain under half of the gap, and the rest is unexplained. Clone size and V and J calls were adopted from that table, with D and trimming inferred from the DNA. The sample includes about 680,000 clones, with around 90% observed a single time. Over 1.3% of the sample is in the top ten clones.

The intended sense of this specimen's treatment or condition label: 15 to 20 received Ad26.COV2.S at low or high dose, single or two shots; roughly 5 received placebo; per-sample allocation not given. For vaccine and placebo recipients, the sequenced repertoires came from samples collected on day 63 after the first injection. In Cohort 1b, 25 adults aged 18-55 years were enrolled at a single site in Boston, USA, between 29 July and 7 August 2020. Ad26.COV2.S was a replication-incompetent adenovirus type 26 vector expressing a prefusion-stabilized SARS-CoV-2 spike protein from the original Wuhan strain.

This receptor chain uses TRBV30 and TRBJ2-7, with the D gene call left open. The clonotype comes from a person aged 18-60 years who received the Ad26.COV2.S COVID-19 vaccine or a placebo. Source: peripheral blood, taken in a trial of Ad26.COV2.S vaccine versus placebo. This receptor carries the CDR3 CAWSVRPQQQYF. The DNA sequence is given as TGTGCCTGGAGTGTCCGACCTCAGCAGCAGTACTTC.